Here is one T cell receptor (beta chain) with its context. Its specific antigen is unknown. Base quality data are lacking; no much larger clone is found one base away. CDR3 length: 17 amino acids, cysteine to phenylalanine. Just the 51-base CDR3 DNA is kept, in frame starting at base 1. Compared with germline, V lacks 1 base and J lacks 1 base; bases without a gene match: 6. From the germline V gene (reference sequence), CDR1 is LGHDT and CDR2 is YNNKEL. The data stem from a study of glioma-infiltrating T cells (dated by TCRdb to the mid-2010s). Study-wide context: The study sequenced TCR alpha- and beta-chain repertoires from glioma tissue, from non-neoplastic brain tissue and from matched peripheral blood mononuclear cells. To gauge divergence between tissue and blood T-cell populations, every tissue-infiltrating repertoire was compared against the peripheral blood repertoire from the same patient. Three low-grade glioma patients, roughly eight primary glioblastoma patients, and three non-glioma patients who contributed non-neoplastic brain tissue made up the paired cohort. Beyond this particular receptor, the publication reports: VJ-independent divergence between tissue and blood was found to be below expectation in non-neoplastic patients but above expectation in all gliomas, particularly low-grade gliomas. Very few CDR3 sequences were found to be shared between tissue and blood, and this scarcity was attributed to high CDR3 diversity and limited sampling. Group comparisons rested on small numbers: three non-neoplastic, three low-grade glioma and roughly 8 glioblastoma patients.

The iRepertoire nested amplicon-rescue multiplex PCR (arm-PCR) platform was used to amplify TCR alpha and beta CDR3 regions from RNA. The input for one-step reverse transcription and amplification was about 95-450 ng of either tissue mRNA or PBMC total RNA. Following bead purification, Illumina adapters were added through a secondary multiplex PCR, and the libraries were then gel-purified between 200 and 400 bp. Demultiplexing relied on internal 6-nucleotide barcodes carried by the libraries. Sequencing of the libraries was done on an Illumina MiSeq using 2x220 or 2x250 nucleotide paired-end reads. In the source study's methods: Paired reads were merged using FLASH 1.2.11 and aligned with BWA-MEM to the GRCh37 human genome, and TRA and TRB reads were then extracted. An IMGT-derived reference of cassette sequences and CDR3 motifs, with pseudogenes included, was used for V and J assignment. Three-frame translation of reads was performed, and productive CDR3s were defined as those with a C...FGXG motif and no stop codons. A clonotype was defined as a unique combination of a V-J cassette pair and a CDR3 amino acid sequence. Reads were filtered by Hamming distance, thresholded by each sample's sequence error rate in mapped regions. TCRdb applied fastp at Q25 and MiXCR to the public reads, then kept only in-frame beta chains. Each CDR3 protein gets just one entry, which takes the most common genes and DNA from the rows behind it. The V and J calls here are based on TCRdb, not the publication. The sample table holds 150,000 to 200,000 distinct CDR3 sequences, of which 32% were seen once. The ten largest clones capture 20% to 25% of the sample.

The source material was glioma tissue, nonneoplastic brain tissue, or PBMCs (not recorded which). The source of this sequence is a human donor with low-grade glioma or glioblastoma, undergoing nonglioma brain surgery, or in good health (not recorded which). Recombination connected TRBV3-1 to TRBJ2-5; 10 bases in the junction line up with TRBD2. The CDR3 reads as follows: CASSQGRLAGAQETQYF. The base sequence is TGTGCCAGCAGCCAAGGTCGGCTAGCGGGAGCCCAAGAGACCCAGTACTTC.